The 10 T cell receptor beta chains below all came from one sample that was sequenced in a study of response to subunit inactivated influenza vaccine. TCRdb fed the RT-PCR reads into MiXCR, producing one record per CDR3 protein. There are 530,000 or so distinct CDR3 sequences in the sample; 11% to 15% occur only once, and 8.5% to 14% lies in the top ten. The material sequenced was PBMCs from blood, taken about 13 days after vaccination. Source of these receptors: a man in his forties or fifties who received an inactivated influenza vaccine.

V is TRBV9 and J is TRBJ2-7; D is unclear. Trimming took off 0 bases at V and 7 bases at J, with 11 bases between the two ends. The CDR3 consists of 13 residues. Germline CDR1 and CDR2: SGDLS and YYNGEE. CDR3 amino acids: CASSVAHFGEQYF. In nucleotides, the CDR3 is TGTGCCAGCAGCGTAGCCCACTTTGGGGAGCAGTACTTC.

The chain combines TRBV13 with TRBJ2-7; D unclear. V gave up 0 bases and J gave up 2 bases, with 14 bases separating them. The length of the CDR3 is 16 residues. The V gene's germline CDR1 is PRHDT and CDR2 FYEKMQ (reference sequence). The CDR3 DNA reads TGTGCCAGCAGCTTAGGCCGCATCGGCGAGACCTACGAGCAGTACTTC. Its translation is CASSLGRIGETYEQYF.

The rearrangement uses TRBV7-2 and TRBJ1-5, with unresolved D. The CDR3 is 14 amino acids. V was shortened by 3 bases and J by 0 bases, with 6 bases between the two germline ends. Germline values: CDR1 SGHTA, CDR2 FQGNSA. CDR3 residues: CASSFKGSNQPQHF. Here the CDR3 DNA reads TGTGCCAGCAGCTTTAAGGGTAGCAATCAGCCCCAGCATTTT.

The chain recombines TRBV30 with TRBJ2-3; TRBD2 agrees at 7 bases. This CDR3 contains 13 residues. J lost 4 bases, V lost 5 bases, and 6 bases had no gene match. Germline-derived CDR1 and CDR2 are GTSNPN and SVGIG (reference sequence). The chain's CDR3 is CAWASGTSDTQYF. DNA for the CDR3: TGTGCCTGGGCTAGCGGCACTTCAGATACGCAGTATTTT. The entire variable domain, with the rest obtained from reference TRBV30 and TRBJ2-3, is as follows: SQTIHQWPATLVQPVGSPLSLECTVEGTSNPNLYWYRQAAGRGLQLLFYSVGIGQISSEVPQNLSASRPQDRQFILSSKKLLLSDSGFYLCAWASGTSDTQYFGPGTRLTVL.

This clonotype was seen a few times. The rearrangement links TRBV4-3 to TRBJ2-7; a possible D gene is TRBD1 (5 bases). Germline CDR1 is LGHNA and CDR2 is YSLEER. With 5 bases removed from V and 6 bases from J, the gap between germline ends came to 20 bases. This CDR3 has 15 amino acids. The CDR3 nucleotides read TGCGCCAGCAGCGTGGGGCTCAGCCGTCCCTCCGAGCAGTACTTC. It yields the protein CASSVGLSRPSEQYF.

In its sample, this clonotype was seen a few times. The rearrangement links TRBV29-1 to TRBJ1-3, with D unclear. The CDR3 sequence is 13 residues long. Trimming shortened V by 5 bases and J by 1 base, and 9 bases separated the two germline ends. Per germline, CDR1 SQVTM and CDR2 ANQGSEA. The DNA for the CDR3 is TGCAGCGTTATTCTGTCTTCTGGAAACACCATATATTTT. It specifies CSVILSSGNTIYF.

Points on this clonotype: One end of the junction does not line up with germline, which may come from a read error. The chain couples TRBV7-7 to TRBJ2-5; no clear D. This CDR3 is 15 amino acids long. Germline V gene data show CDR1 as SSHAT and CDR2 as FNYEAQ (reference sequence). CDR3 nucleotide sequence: TGTGCTAGCAGCATTATTACGGGTGGATGGGAGACCCAGTACTTC. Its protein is CASSIITGGWETQYF. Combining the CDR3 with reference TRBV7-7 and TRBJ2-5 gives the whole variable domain GAGVSQSPRYKVTKRGQDVTLRCDPISSHATLYWYQQALGQGPEFLTYFNYEAQPDKSGLPSDRFSAERPEGSISTLTIQRTEQRDSAMYRCASSIITGGWETQYFGPGTRLLVL.

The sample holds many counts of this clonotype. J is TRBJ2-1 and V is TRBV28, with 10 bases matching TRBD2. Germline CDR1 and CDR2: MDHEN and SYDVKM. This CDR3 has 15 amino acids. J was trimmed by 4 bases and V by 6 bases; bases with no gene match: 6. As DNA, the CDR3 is TGTGCCAGCAGGTCTAGCGGGGGCCAATACAATGAGCAGTTCTTC. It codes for CASRSSGGQYNEQFF.

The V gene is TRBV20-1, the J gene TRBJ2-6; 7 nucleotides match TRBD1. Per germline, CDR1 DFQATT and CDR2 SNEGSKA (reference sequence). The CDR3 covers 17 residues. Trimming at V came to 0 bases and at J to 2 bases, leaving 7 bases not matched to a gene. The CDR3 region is CSARDTGAKTGANVLTF. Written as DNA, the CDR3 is TGCAGTGCTAGAGATACAGGGGCTAAGACTGGGGCCAACGTCCTGACTTTC.

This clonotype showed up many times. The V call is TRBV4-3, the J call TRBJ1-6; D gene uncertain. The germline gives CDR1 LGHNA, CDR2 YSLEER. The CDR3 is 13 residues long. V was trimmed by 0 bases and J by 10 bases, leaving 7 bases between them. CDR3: CASSQEEYSPLHF. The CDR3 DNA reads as TGCGCCAGCAGCCAAGAGGAATACTCACCCCTCCACTTT.